This T cell receptor (beta chain) was obtained from a study of cytomegalovirus exposure and HLA in healthy donors. The PCR made use of 60 Vbeta and 13 Jbeta primers. This table comes from immunoSEQ multiplex PCR, and its TCRdb copy is limited to in-frame clones, with some not included. The repertoire holds 64,000 or so clones, roughly two thirds seen once, with 7.6% in the top ten. V lost 4 bases, J lost 6 bases, and 18 bases lay in between. Germline CDR1 is LNHDA and CDR2 is SQIVND (reference sequence). This CDR3 spans 15 amino acids. Study findings and constraints: A later analysis linked a missense variant in DCLRE1C to the trimming of TCR beta V and J genes. Previously analyzed data showed that most TCR beta V segments were productive at a frequency of about 90% or about 30%.

This clone came up a few times. The target antigen is unknown. The sequenced sample consisted of PBMCs. The chain carries TRBV19 and TRBJ1-1; maybe TRBD1 (5 bases). The clonotype originates from a middle-aged man in good health and CMV-seropositive. The CDR3 loop is CASSTGPQGMSEAFF. The CDR3 DNA sequence: TGTGCCAGTAGTACTGGGCCCCAGGGTATGTCTGAAGCTTTCTTT.